This T cell receptor beta chain is from a study of blood T cell repertoires in COVID-19. Across the whole study: The United States, Italy and Spain provided the acute and convalescent COVID-19 samples.

The protocol was immunoSEQ multiplex PCR, while the TCRdb copy is restricted to in-frame clones and leaves out a portion. There are 75,000 to 100,000 clones in the sample; 80% to 90% occur only once, and roughly 6.8% lies in the top ten. Per the germline V gene, CDR1 is SGHTA and CDR2 is FQGTGA. The CDR3 sequence is 15 residues long. Trimming took 5 bases from V and 0 from J, leaving 12 bases between them. Source material: peripheral blood. V is TRBV7-3 and J is TRBJ2-3; D might be TRBD2 (6 bases). The origin of this receptor is a human donor with acute or convalescent COVID-19. The donor label of this sample is uncertain. The DNA for the CDR3 is TGTGCCAGCAGCCGGGGGACTCTCAGCACAGATACGCAGTATTTT. Translated, it gives CASSRGTLSTDTQYF.